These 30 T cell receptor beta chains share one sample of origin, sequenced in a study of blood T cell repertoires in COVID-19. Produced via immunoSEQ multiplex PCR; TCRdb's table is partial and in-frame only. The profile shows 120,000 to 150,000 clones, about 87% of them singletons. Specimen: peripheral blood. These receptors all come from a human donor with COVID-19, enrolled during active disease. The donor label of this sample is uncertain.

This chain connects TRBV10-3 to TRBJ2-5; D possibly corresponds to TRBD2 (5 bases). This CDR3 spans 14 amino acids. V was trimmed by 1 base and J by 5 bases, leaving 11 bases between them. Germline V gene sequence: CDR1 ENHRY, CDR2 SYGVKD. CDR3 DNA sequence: TGTGCCATCAGTGAGTGGAAAGGCGGGGAGACCCAGTACTTC. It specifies CAISEWKGGETQYF.

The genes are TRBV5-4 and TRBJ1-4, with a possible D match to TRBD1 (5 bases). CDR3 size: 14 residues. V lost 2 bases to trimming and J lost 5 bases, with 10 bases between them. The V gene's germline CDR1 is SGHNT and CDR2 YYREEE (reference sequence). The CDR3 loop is CASSFSGSNEKLFF. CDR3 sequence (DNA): TGTGCCAGCAGCTTTTCAGGGTCAAATGAAAAACTGTTTTTT.

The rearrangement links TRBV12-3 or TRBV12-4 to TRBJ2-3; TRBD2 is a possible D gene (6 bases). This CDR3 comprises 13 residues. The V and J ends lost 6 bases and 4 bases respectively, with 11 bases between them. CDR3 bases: TGTGCCAGCAGCATGGGGGGTTCAGATACGCAGTATTTT. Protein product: CASSMGGSDTQYF.

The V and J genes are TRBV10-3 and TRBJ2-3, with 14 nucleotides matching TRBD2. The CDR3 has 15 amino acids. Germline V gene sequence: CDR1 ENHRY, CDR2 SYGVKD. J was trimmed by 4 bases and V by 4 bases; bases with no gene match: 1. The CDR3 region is CAISGLAGGPDTQYF. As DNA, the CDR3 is TGTGCCATCAGTGGACTAGCGGGAGGGCCAGATACGCAGTATTTT.

CDR3 sequence (DNA): TGTGCCAGCAGTTACTCGAATCTGCGACTTCCAACGGAAAAACTGTTTTTT. It is translated as CASSYSNLRLPTEKLFF. This rearrangement joins TRBV6-8 to TRBJ1-4; no reliable D call. Germline V gene data show CDR1 as MNHGY and CDR2 as SAAAGT. Trimming pared 0 bases from V and 8 bases from J, leaving 19 bases between. The CDR3 sequence is 17 residues long.

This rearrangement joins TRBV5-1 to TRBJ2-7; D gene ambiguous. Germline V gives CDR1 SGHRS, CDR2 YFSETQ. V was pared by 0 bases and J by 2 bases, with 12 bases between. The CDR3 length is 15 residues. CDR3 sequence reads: CASSLAVLPAYEQYF. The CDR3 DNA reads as TGCGCCAGCAGCTTGGCCGTGCTACCCGCCTACGAGCAGTACTTC.

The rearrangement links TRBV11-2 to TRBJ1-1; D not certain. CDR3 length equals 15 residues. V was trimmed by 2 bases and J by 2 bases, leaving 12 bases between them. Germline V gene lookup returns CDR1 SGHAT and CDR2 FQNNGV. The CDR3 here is CASSLKARGNTEAFF. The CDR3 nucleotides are TGTGCCAGCAGCTTAAAGGCTAGAGGAAACACTGAAGCTTTCTTT.

The CDR3 here is CASSFLLASGNEQFF. CDR3 DNA: TGTGCCAGCAGCTTCCTCTTAGCTAGCGGGAATGAGCAGTTCTTC. V gene TRBV7-9 combines with J gene TRBJ2-1; TRBD2 aligns across 8 bases. This CDR3 comprises 15 residues. Germline V gives CDR1 SEHNR, CDR2 FQNEAQ (reference sequence). The trim removed 3 bases at V and 7 bases at J, leaving 8 bases unmatched.

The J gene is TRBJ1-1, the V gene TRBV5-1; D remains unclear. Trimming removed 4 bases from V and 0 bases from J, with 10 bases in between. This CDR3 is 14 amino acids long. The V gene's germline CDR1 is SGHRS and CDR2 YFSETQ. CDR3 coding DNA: TGCGCCAGCAGCGGCGGACTGATGAACACTGAAGCTTTCTTT. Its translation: CASSGGLMNTEAFF. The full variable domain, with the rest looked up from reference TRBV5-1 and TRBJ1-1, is KAGVTQTPRYLIKTRGQQVTLSCSPISGHRSVSWYQQTPGQGLQFLFEYFSETQRNKGNFPGRFSGRQFSNSRSEMNVSTLELGDSALYLCASSGGLMNTEAFFGQGTRLTVV.

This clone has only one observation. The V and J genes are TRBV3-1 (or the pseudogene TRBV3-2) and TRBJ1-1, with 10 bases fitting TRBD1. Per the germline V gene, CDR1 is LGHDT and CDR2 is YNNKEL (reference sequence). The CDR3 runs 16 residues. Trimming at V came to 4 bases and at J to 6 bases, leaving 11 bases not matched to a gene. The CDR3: CASSPAQTGGSAEAFF. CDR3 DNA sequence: TGTGCCAGCAGCCCCGCGCAGACAGGGGGCTCAGCTGAAGCTTTCTTT.

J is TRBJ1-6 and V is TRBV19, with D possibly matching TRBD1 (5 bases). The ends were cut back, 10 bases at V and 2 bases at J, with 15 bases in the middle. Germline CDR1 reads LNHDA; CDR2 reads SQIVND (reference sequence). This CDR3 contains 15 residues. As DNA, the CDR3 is TGTGCCACCGCGGAGGGAGGGGCCTATAATTCACCCCTCCACTTT. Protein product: CATAEGGAYNSPLHF.

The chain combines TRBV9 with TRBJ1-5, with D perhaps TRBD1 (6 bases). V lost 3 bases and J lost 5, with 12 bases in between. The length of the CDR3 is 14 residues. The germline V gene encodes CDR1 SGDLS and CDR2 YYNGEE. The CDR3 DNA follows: TGTGCCAGCAGCGCCGAGGGGGGGGATCAGCCCCAGCATTTT. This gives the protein CASSAEGGDQPQHF.

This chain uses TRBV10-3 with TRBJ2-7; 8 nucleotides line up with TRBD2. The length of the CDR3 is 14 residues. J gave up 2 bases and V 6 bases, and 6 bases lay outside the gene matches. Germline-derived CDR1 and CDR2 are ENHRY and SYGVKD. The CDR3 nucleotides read TGTGCCATCAGGCCCAGCGGGGGTACCTACGAGCAGTACTTC. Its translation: CAIRPSGGTYEQYF.

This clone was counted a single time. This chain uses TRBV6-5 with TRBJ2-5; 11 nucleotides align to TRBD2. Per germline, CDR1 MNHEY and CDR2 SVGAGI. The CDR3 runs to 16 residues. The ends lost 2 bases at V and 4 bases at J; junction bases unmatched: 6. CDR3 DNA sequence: TGTGCCAGCAGTTACCAATTAGCGGGAGGGGGAGAGACCCAGTACTTC. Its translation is CASSYQLAGGGETQYF.

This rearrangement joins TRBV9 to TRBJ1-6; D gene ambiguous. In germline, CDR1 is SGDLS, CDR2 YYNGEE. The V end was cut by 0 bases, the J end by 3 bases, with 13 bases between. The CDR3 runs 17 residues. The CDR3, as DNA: TGTGCCAGCAGCGTAGGAGTACTCCCGTTCTATAATTCACCCCTCCACTTT. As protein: CASSVGVLPFYNSPLHF.

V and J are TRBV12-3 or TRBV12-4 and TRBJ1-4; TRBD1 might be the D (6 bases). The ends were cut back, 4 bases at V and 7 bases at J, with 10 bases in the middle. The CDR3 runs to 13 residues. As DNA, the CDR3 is TGTGCCAGCAGTTCGACAGGCCCTGAAAAACTGTTTTTT. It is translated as CASSSTGPEKLFF.

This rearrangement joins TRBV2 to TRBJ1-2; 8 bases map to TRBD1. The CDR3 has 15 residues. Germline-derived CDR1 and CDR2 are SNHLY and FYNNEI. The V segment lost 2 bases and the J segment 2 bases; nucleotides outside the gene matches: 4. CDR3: CASSERDRPNYGYTF. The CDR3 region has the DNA TGTGCCAGCAGTGAAAGGGACAGGCCAAACTATGGCTACACCTTC.

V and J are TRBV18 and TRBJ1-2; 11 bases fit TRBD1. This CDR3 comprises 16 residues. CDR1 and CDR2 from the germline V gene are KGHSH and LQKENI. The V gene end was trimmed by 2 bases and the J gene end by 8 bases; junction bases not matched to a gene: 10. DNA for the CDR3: TGTGCCAGCTCACCAAGCCGAGGACAGGGGGCTGGCGGCTACACCTTC. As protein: CASSPSRGQGAGGYTF.

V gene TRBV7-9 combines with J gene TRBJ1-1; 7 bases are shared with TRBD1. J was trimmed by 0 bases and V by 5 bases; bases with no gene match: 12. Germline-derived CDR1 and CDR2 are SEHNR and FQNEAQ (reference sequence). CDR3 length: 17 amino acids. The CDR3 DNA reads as TGTGCCAGCAGCCTGGGGGACAGTCTTCTCATGAACACTGAAGCTTTCTTT. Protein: CASSLGDSLLMNTEAFF.

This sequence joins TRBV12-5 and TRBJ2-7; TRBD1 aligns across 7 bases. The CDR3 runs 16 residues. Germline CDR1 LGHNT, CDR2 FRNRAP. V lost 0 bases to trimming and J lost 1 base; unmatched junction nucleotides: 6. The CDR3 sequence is CASGLVLGGQSYEQYF. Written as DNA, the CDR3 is TGTGCTAGTGGTTTGGTACTTGGGGGACAGTCCTACGAGCAGTACTTC.

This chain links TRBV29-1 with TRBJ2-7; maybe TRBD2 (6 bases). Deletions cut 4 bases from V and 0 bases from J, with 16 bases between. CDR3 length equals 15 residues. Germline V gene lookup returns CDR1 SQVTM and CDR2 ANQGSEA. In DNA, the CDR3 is TGCAGCGTTGTAGGAGGGGCCACTGACTCCTACGAGCAGTACTTC. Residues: CSVVGGATDSYEQYF.

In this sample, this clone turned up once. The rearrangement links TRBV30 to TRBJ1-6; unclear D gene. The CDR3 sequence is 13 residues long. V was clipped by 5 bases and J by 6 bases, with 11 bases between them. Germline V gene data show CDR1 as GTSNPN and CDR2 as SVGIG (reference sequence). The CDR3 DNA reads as TGTGCCTGGGAACGGGAGGTTAATTCACCCCTCCACTTT. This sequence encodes CAWEREVNSPLHF.

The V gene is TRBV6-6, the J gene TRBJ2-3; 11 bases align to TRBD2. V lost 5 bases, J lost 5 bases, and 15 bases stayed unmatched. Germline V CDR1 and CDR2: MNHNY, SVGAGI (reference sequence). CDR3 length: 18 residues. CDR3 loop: CASSLFLATSGVQDTQYF. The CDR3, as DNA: TGTGCCAGCAGTCTCTTTTTAGCGACTAGCGGGGTTCAAGATACGCAGTATTTT.

The CDR3 reads CASSLDPGETQYF. The CDR3 DNA is TGTGCCAGCAGCTTAGACCCCGGAGAGACCCAGTACTTC. The chain combines TRBV11-2 with TRBJ2-5; unclear D gene. Germline V CDR1 and CDR2: SGHAT, FQNNGV. CDR3 length equals 13 residues. Deletions cut 0 bases from V and 4 bases from J, with 6 bases between.

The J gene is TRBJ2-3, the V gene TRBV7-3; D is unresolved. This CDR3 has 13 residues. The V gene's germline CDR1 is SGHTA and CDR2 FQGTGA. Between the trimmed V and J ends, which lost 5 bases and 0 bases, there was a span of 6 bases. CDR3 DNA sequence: TGTGCCAGCAGCCTCTCTAGCACAGATACGCAGTATTTT. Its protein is CASSLSSTDTQYF.

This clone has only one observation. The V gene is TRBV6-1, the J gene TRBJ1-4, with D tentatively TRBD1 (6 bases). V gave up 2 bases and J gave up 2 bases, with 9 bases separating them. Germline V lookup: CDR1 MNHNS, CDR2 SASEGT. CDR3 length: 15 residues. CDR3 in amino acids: CASSEQGITNEKLFF. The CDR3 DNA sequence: TGTGCCAGCAGTGAACAGGGGATTACTAATGAAAAACTGTTTTTT.

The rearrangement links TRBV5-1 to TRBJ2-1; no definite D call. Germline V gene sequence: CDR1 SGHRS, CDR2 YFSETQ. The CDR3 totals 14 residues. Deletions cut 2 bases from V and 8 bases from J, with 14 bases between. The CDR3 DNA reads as TGCGCCAGCAGCTTAGGTGATAGCTTCCATGAGCAGTTCTTC. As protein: CASSLGDSFHEQFF.

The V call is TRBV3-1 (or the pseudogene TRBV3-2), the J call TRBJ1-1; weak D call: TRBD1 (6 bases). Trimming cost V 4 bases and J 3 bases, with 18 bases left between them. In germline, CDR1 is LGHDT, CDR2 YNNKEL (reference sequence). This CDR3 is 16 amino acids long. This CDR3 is CASSPILSSGDTEAFF. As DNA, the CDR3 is TGTGCCAGCAGCCCAATACTCTCATCAGGGGACACTGAAGCTTTCTTT.

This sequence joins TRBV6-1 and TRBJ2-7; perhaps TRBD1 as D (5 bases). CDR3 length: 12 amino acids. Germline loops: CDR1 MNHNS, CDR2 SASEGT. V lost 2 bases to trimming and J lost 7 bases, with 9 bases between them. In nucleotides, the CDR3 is TGTGCCAGCAGTGAATCAGGGTGGGAGCAGTACTTC. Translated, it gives CASSESGWEQYF.

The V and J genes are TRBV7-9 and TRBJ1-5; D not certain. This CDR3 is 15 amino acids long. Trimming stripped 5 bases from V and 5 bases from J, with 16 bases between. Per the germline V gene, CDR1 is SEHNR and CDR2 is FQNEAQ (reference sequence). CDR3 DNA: TGTGCCAGCAGCCCCCGCGGCGGCAGTCATCAGCCCCAGCATTTT. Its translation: CASSPRGGSHQPQHF. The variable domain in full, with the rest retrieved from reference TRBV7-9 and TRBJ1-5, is DTGVSQNPRHKITKRGQNVTFRCDPISEHNRLYWYRQTLGQGPEFLTYFQNEAQLEKSRLLSDRFSAERPKGSFSTLEIQRTEQGDSAMYLCASSPRGGSHQPQHFGDGTRLSIL.